This T cell receptor beta chain appears in the sequencing data of a study of T cells in women clearing cervical HPV infection. Overall study context: Blood came at first lesion visit for cases, post-clearance for controls.

Germline assignment: CDR1 SGHRS and CDR2 YFSETQ. V shed 9 bases and J 4 bases; nucleotides not matched to a gene: 5. This CDR3 is 13 amino acids long. To note about this clone: The antigen remains undetermined. The CDR3 goes on 3 residues after the read ends, and that part is filled in from the germline J gene.

Study-wide results and limits: Repertoire richness, not evenness, was significantly elevated in CIN3+ cases versus controls. Cases and controls were distinguished at AUC 0.83 by richness and V genes.

The data were produced by immunoSEQ multiplex PCR, yet TCRdb's version contains in-frame clones alone and is incomplete. With some 37,000 clones in the sample, the ten largest clones hold 1.5% to 2%. The chain combines TRBV5-1 with TRBJ2-3, with 10 bases identical to TRBD2. This clonotype was obtained from a woman between 18 and 75 years old with a cervical HPV16 infection that either progressed to CIN3+ or cleared (not recorded which). Sequencing input: blood buffy coat. The CDR3 is CATSLAGADTQYF. The sequenced CDR3 bases are TGCGCCACCTCGCTAGCGGGGGCAGATACG.